The 20 T cell receptor beta chains presented below share a single source sample, sequenced in a study of radiotherapy plus CTLA-4 blockade in lung cancer. TCRdb's table, derived via immunoSEQ multiplex PCR, lists solely in-frame clones and lacks some. The repertoire holds around 95,000 clones, with about 83% as singletons. Sequences were derived from peripheral blood, sampled from a patient treated with radiotherapy plus ipilimumab. The receptors shown here come from a human donor with non-small cell lung cancer who had stable disease on radiotherapy plus ipilimumab.

V gene TRBV5-5 combines with J gene TRBJ2-5; no clear D gene. The V end lost 6 bases, the J end lost 7 bases, and 22 bases lay between the germline ends. The CDR3 has 15 amino acids. The germline V gene encodes CDR1 SGHKS and CDR2 YYEKEE (reference sequence). CDR3 bases: TGTGCCAGCACCCCCGGAGACCGACGACGGGCGACCCAGTACTTC. Protein product: CASTPGDRRRATQYF.

The chain employs TRBV9 and TRBJ2-3; TRBD1 aligns across 9 bases. Trimming took 3 bases from V and 6 from J; bases not matched to a gene: 11. Germline CDR1 is SGDLS and CDR2 is YYNGEE. The CDR3 covers 16 residues. The CDR3 sequence is CASSGDPGQGSDTQYF. CDR3 DNA: TGTGCCAGCAGCGGCGACCCGGGACAGGGATCCGATACGCAGTATTTT.

This chain connects TRBV10-2 to TRBJ2-1, with 7 positions matching TRBD1. Germline loops: CDR1 WSHSY, CDR2 SAAADI. The CDR3 sequence is 14 residues long. Trimming removed 7 bases from V and 5 bases from J; junction bases left unmatched: 8. CDR3 sequence (DNA): TGCGCCAGCAAGGAGGCAGGGGGTAACAATGAGCAGTTCTTC. Translation gives CASKEAGGNNEQFF.

CDR3 loop: CASSGQGLDEQYF. In nucleotides, the CDR3 is TGTGCCAGCAGTGGACAGGGGCTCGACGAGCAGTACTTC. The chain uses TRBV2 and TRBJ2-7; 8 nucleotides align to TRBD1. The CDR3 totals 13 residues. CDR1 and CDR2 from the germline V gene are SNHLY and FYNNEI. V dropped 4 bases and J dropped 5; count of bases not matched to a gene: 4.

The chain is built from TRBV20-1 and TRBJ1-2, with a tentative D call TRBD1 (5 bases). Germline CDR1 and CDR2: DFQATT and SNEGSKA (reference sequence). CDR3 size: 11 residues. The CDR3 DNA follows: TGCAGCGCTTGGGGGTATCATGGCTACACCTTC. Translated: CSAWGYHGYTF.

This sequence joins TRBV27 and TRBJ2-5; perhaps TRBD1 as D (6 bases). The CDR3 is made up of 14 amino acids. Per the germline V gene, CDR1 is MNHEY and CDR2 is SMNVEV (reference sequence). Trimming shortened V by 2 bases and J by 5 bases, and 12 bases separated the two germline ends. CDR3 DNA: TGTGCCAGCAGTTTACAGGGGTTCGGTGAGACCCAGTACTTC. Translation: CASSLQGFGETQYF.

This clone was observed a single time. This rearrangement joins TRBV11-3 to TRBJ2-2; D unresolved. Germline V CDR1 and CDR2: SGHNT, YENEEA. Trimming shortened V by 2 bases and J by 2 bases, and 9 bases separated the two germline ends. The CDR3 totals 15 residues. The CDR3 DNA is TGTGCCAGCAGCTTATCGGCACGCAACACCGGGGAGCTGTTTTTT. Translated: CASSLSARNTGELFF.

This clone was picked up a small number of times. This chain uses TRBV19 with TRBJ1-6; no definite D call. V was shortened by 5 bases and J by 7 bases, with 6 bases between the two germline ends. Germline V gene sequence: CDR1 LNHDA, CDR2 SQIVND (reference sequence). CDR3 length: 12 residues. The CDR3 region is CASSLQNSPLHF. CDR3 nucleotides: TGTGCCAGTAGTTTACAGAATTCACCCCTCCACTTT.

V gene TRBV19 combines with J gene TRBJ2-7; tentative D call: TRBD1 (5 bases). V lost 4 bases and J lost 2, with 12 bases in between. The CDR3 consists of 14 residues. Germline lookup yields CDR1 LNHDA and CDR2 SQIVND (reference sequence). CDR3 amino acids: CASSTTVYTYEQYF. The CDR3, as DNA: TGTGCCAGTAGTACGACAGTTTACACCTACGAGCAGTACTTC.

This chain joins TRBV7-3 and TRBJ2-1; D not resolved. Germline V gene data show CDR1 as SGHTA and CDR2 as FQGTGA. The CDR3 runs 16 residues. The ends were cut back, 1 base at V and 0 bases at J, with 10 bases in the middle. The DNA of the CDR3 is TGTGCCAGCAGCTTAAAGGCCCCAAGCTCCTACAATGAGCAGTTCTTC. Protein product: CASSLKAPSSYNEQFF. The full variable domain, completed using reference TRBV7-3 and TRBJ2-1, is GAGVSQTPSNKVTEKGKYVELRCDPISGHTALYWYRQSLGQGPEFLIYFQGTGAADDSGLPNDRFFAVRPEGSVSTLKIQRTERGDSAVYLCASSLKAPSSYNEQFFGPGTRLTVL.

The genes are TRBV2 and TRBJ1-3, with D perhaps matching TRBD1 (6 bases). Germline V gene lookup returns CDR1 SNHLY and CDR2 FYNNEI. The CDR3 spans 15 residues. The germline V and J ends were trimmed by 6 bases and 3 bases, with 15 bases remaining between them. CDR3: CASRLDGTLGNTIYF. The DNA for the CDR3 is TGTGCCAGCAGGTTGGACGGGACACTTGGAAACACCATATATTTT.

This chain connects TRBV15 to TRBJ1-1; 8 nucleotides align to TRBD1. The V gene's germline CDR1 is LNHNV and CDR2 YYDKDF (reference sequence). With V trimmed by 4 bases and J by 5 bases, 3 bases remained unmatched. This CDR3 region has 13 residues. In DNA, the CDR3 is TGTGCCACCAGCACCCGGACAGGGACTGAAGCTTTCTTT. Encoded protein: CATSTRTGTEAFF.

The J gene is TRBJ1-4, the V gene TRBV11-3; possibly TRBD1 for D (6 bases). Looked up from germline, CDR1 is SGHNT and CDR2 is YENEEA. CDR3 length: 14 residues. V lost 0 bases and J lost 6, with 8 bases in between. CDR3 coding DNA: TGTGCCAGCAGCTTAGACAGGGGATATGAAAAACTGTTTTTT. It translates to CASSLDRGYEKLFF.

The chain couples TRBV5-5 to TRBJ1-6, with TRBD1 as a possible D gene (5 bases). Per germline, CDR1 SGHKS and CDR2 YYEKEE (reference sequence). V gave up 0 bases and J gave up 7 bases, with 23 bases separating them. The CDR3 is 19 residues long. CDR3 sequence: CASSLAWIQPGIRNSPLHF. The CDR3 DNA is TGTGCCAGCAGCTTGGCTTGGATACAGCCAGGGATTCGAAATTCACCCCTCCACTTT.

This chain joins TRBV7-8 and TRBJ1-4, with D possibly being TRBD1 (5 bases). The CDR3 runs to 14 residues. Looked up from germline, CDR1 is SGHVS and CDR2 is FQNEAQ. V lost 7 bases and J 7 bases, leaving 16 bases between the germline ends. The CDR3 nucleotides are TGTGCCAGCACCCTTCAGGGCTTTGGTGAAAAACTGTTTTTT. It yields the protein CASTLQGFGEKLFF.

This rearrangement joins TRBV28 to TRBJ2-1, with 8 bases that match TRBD2. Germline CDR1 and CDR2: MDHEN and SYDVKM. V shed 5 bases and J 7 bases; nucleotides not matched to a gene: 13. This CDR3 spans 16 amino acids. The CDR3 nucleotides read TGTGCCAGCAGTAGGGCGGGAGGAGCCCTCTGGAATGAGCAGTTCTTC. It translates to CASSRAGGALWNEQFF.

The gene calls are TRBV6-1 and TRBJ2-5; no clear D gene. The CDR3 runs to 17 residues. V lost 3 bases and J 1 base, leaving 18 bases between the germline ends. Per the germline V gene, CDR1 is MNHNS and CDR2 is SASEGT. DNA for the CDR3: TGTGCCAGCAGTGACCCCCGGCCCTCTCGACTCCAAGAGACCCAGTACTTC. Its translation: CASSDPRPSRLQETQYF.

The chain has TRBV5-1 and TRBJ2-7; no firm D call. CDR1 is SGHRS, CDR2 YFSETQ, per germline. This CDR3 region has 14 residues. V was trimmed by 0 bases and J by 0 bases, leaving 7 bases between them. The CDR3 DNA sequence: TGCGCCAGCAGCTTGGCACCAGCCTCCTACGAGCAGTACTTC. It specifies CASSLAPASYEQYF.

The gene calls are TRBV5-1 and TRBJ2-5; TRBD1 agrees at 7 bases. The V gene's germline CDR1 is SGHRS and CDR2 YFSETQ. Germline trimming cut 5 bases from V and 1 base from J; bases unmatched to any gene: 2. The CDR3 contains 13 residues. Here the CDR3 DNA reads TGCGCCAGCAGGGACAGGTCCCAAGAGACCCAGTACTTC. Encoded protein: CASRDRSQETQYF.

The V gene is TRBV11-2, the J gene TRBJ2-2, with D unresolved. This CDR3 is built from 16 residues. V was shortened by 0 bases and J by 4 bases, with 12 bases between the two germline ends. The germline gives CDR1 SGHAT, CDR2 FQNNGV. CDR3 region: CASSLEGSRATGELFF. For the CDR3, the DNA is TGTGCCAGCAGCTTAGAGGGCAGCAGAGCCACCGGGGAGCTGTTTTTT.